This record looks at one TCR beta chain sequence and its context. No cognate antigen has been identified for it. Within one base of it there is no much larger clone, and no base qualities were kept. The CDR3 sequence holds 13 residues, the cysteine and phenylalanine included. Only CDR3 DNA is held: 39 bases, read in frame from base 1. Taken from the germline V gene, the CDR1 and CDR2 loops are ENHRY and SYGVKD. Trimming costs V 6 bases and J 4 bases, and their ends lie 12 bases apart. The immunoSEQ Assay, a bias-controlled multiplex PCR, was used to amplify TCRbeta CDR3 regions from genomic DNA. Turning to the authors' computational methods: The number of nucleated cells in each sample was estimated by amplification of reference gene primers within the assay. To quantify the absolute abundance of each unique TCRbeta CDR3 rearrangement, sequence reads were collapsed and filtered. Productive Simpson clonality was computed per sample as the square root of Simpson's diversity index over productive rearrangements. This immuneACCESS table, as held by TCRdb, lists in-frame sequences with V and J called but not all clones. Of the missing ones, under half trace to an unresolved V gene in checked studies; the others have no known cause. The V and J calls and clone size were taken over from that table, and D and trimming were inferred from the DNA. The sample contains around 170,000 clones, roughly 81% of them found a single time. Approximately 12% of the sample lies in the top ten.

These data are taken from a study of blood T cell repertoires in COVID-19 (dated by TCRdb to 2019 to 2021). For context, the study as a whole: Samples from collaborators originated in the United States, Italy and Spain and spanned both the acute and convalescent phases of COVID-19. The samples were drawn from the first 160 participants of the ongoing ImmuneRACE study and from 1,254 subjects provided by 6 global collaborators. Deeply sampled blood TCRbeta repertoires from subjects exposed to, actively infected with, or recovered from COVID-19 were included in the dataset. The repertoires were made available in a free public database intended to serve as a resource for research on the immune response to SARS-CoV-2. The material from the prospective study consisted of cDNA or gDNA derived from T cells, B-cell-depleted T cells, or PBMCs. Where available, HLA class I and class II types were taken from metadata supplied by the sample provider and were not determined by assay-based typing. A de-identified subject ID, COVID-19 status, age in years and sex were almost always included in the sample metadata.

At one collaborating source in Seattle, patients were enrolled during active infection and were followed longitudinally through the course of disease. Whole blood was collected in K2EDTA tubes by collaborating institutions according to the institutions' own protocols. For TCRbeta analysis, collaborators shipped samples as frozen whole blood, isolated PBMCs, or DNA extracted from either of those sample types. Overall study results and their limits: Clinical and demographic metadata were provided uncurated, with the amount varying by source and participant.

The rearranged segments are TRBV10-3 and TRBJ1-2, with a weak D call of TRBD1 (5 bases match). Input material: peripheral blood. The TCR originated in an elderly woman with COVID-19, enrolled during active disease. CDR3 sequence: CAIRTGGTYGYTF. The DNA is TGTGCCATCAGGACCGGGGGGACCTATGGCTACACCTTC.